This passage covers 21 T cell receptor beta chains from one sample sequenced in a study of regulatory T cells in long-lasting Graves disease. Time point specified: newly diagnosed GD, antithyroid drugs for less than 3 months. Isolated PBMC RNA provided the starting material for the TCR library. CDR3 regions were amplified by Arm-PCR using iRepertoire HTBI primers to build TCR beta libraries. In TCRdb, the multiplex PCR reads were re-called with MiXCR into one record per CDR3 protein. Seen here are 410,000 or so distinct CDR3 sequences, 14% to 15% observed once, and the top ten hold around 17%. A further study also used this sample, focusing on T cells in Graves' hyperthyroidism and ophthalmopathy.

This material consisted of peripheral blood mononuclear cells (PBMCs), taken at new diagnosis, from a patient treated with antithyroid drugs. These receptors were collected from a woman aged 25-40 years with Graves disease.

Concerning this clonotype: One end of the junction is discordant with germline, which a read error may explain. The rearrangement uses TRBV11-2 and TRBJ1-3; possibly TRBD1 for D (5 bases). The CDR3 runs to 16 residues. CDR1 SGHAT and CDR2 FQNNGV come from the germline V gene. CDR3 sequence: CASGLVGRVSGNTIYF. CDR3 nucleotide sequence: TGTGCCAGCGGCTTAGTGGGCAGGGTCTCTGGAAACACCATATATTTT.

This clonotype occurred many times. This chain connects TRBV7-9 to TRBJ1-6; D remains unclear. Trimming removed 5 bases at V and 0 bases at J, with 14 bases between. The length of the CDR3 is 17 residues. Germline V gene lookup returns CDR1 SEHNR and CDR2 FQNEAQ (reference sequence). CDR3 protein: CASSHAEKSSYNSPLHF. The DNA for the CDR3 is TGTGCCAGCAGCCACGCAGAAAAGAGCTCCTATAATTCACCCCTCCACTTT. The full variable domain, with the rest looked up from reference TRBV7-9 and TRBJ1-6, is DTGVSQNPRHKITKRGQNVTFRCDPISEHNRLYWYRQTLGQGPEFLTYFQNEAQLEKSRLLSDRFSAERPKGSFSTLEIQRTEQGDSAMYLCASSHAEKSSYNSPLHFGNGTRLTVT.

This clonotype was counted at least ten times. The chain employs TRBV11-2 and TRBJ1-3; no reliable D call. Trimming removed 2 bases at V and 10 bases at J, with 12 bases between. Germline CDR1 reads SGHAT; CDR2 reads FQNNGV. This CDR3 has 13 amino acids. The CDR3 DNA is TGTGCCAGCAGCTTACTTTCAACGGAGACCATATATTTT. Its protein product is CASSLLSTETIYF.

There are many counts of this clonotype. The chain is built from TRBV28 and TRBJ2-3; no clear D gene. Germline V gene lookup returns CDR1 MDHEN and CDR2 SYDVKM. The V end lost 3 bases, the J end lost 2 bases, and 6 bases lay between the germline ends. CDR3 length: 13 amino acids. DNA for the CDR3: TGTGCCAGCAGTTTCTCAACCACAGATACGCAGTATTTT. Protein sequence: CASSFSTTDTQYF.

The chain links TRBV4-1 to TRBJ2-1, with a possible D match to TRBD1 (5 bases). V lost 1 base to trimming and J lost 7 bases, with 11 bases between them. Germline V gives CDR1 MGHRA, CDR2 YSYEKL. This CDR3 region has 14 residues. The CDR3 DNA reads as TGCGCCAGCAGCCAAGTGGCCAGGGAAAATGAGCAGTTCTTC. It is translated as CASSQVARENEQFF.

This clonotype showed up many times. This sequence joins TRBV7-3 and TRBJ2-1; D perhaps matches TRBD2 (6 bases). This CDR3 region has 15 residues. Germline-derived CDR1 and CDR2 are SGHTA and FQGTGA. V dropped 2 bases and J dropped 0 bases, with 8 bases sitting between them. The CDR3 region is CASSLGDSSYNEQFF. The CDR3, as DNA: TGTGCCAGCAGCTTAGGGGACTCCTCCTACAATGAGCAGTTCTTC.

In its sample, this clonotype was seen many times. CDR3 in DNA: TGTGCCAGCAGCTTAGTTGGGACAGGGGCTATAGCCAAAAACATTCAGTACTTC. Its protein product is CASSLVGTGAIAKNIQYF. The V gene is TRBV7-2, the J gene TRBJ2-4; TRBD1 matches 10 bases. The CDR3 covers 18 residues. Trimming removed 1 base from V and 0 bases from J; junction bases left unmatched: 6. In germline, CDR1 is SGHTA, CDR2 FQGNSA.

This clonotype showed up many times. The rearrangement links TRBV5-7 to TRBJ2-7, with TRBD2 matching over 9 bases. TRBV5-7 counts as an open reading frame of uncertain function. J was trimmed by 3 bases and V by 4 bases; bases with no gene match: 8. The CDR3 is 15 residues long. This CDR3 is CASSDPPSGIYEQYF. CDR3 DNA: TGTGCCAGCAGCGACCCACCTAGCGGGATCTACGAGCAGTACTTC.

This chain connects TRBV20-1 to TRBJ2-2; D is possibly TRBD2 (6 bases). In germline, CDR1 is DFQATT, CDR2 SNEGSKA (reference sequence). This CDR3 comprises 16 residues. Trimming took off 2 bases at V and 5 bases at J, with 18 bases between the two ends. The CDR3 is CSARPLAGLSTGELFF. The DNA of the CDR3 is TGCAGTGCTAGACCCTTGGCGGGATTAAGTACCGGGGAGCTGTTTTTT.

This clonotype was found many times. The chain recombines TRBV11-2 with TRBJ2-7; 8 nucleotides agree with TRBD1. Germline assignment: CDR1 SGHAT and CDR2 FQNNGV. This CDR3 has 14 amino acids. The trim removed 0 bases at V and 7 bases at J, leaving 5 bases unmatched. In DNA, the CDR3 is TGTGCCAGCAGCTTAGAAGGACAGGGCCCTGAGCAGTACTTC. As protein: CASSLEGQGPEQYF.

The CDR3 here is CASSPRDTMNTEAFF. DNA for the CDR3: TGTGCCAGCAGCCCACGGGACACAATGAACACTGAAGCTTTCTTT. The chain links TRBV6-2 or TRBV6-3 to TRBJ1-1, with D possibly TRBD1 on 6 matching bases. This CDR3 is 15 amino acids long. The germline gives CDR1 MNHEY, CDR2 SVGEGT. V shed 6 bases and J shed 0 bases, with 14 bases lying between them.

This clonotype was recorded at least ten times. The chain recombines TRBV18 with TRBJ1-1; D not certain. CDR1 is KGHSH and CDR2 is LQKENI in the germline V gene. CDR3 length: 13 amino acids. Trimming shortened V by 0 bases and J by 8 bases, and 10 bases separated the two germline ends. CDR3 region: CASSPPVSQEAFF. For the CDR3, the DNA is TGTGCCAGCTCACCACCGGTGAGCCAGGAAGCTTTCTTT.

This clonotype was seen many times. The CDR3 coding sequence is TGCGGGGTCCAGCGGGAGTACGGAGAGACCCAGTACTTC. Protein sequence: CGVQREYGETQYF. The chain joins TRBV29-1 to TRBJ2-5, with TRBD2 identical over 8 bases. In germline, CDR1 is SQVTM, CDR2 ANQGSEA. The CDR3 consists of 13 residues. Variable domain in full (rest from reference TRBV29-1 and TRBJ2-5): SAVISQKPSRDICQRGTSLTIQCQVDSQVTMMFWYRQQPGQSLTLIATANQGSEATYESGFVIDKFPISRPNLTFSTLTVSNMSPEDSSIYLCGVQREYGETQYFGPGTRLLVL.

This clonotype turned up a few times. This sequence joins TRBV11-3 and TRBJ2-7; D uncertain. Per germline, CDR1 SGHNT and CDR2 YENEEA. CDR3 length: 15 amino acids. Trimming stripped 0 bases from V and 5 bases from J, with 14 bases between. In nucleotides, the CDR3 is TGTGCCAGCAGCTTAGATCTTGCAGGTACGAACGAGCAGTACTTC. Protein: CASSLDLAGTNEQYF. Complete variable domain (other parts from reference TRBV11-3 and TRBJ2-7): EAGVVQSPRYKIIEKKQPVAFWCNPISGHNTLYWYLQNLGQGPELLIRYENEEAVDDSQLPKDRFSAERLKGVDSTLKIQPAELGDSAVYLCASSLDLAGTNEQYFGPGTRLTVT.

Details on this clonotype: At one of its ends the junction is not consistent with the germline gene, which may arise from a read error. This chain joins TRBV18 and TRBJ2-7; D gene ambiguous. The CDR3 totals 16 residues. CDR1 KGHSH and CDR2 LQKENI come from the germline V gene. The CDR3: CASSPPHLLVPYEQYF. DNA for the CDR3: TGTGCCAGCTCCCCACCGCACTTGCTCGTGCCCTACGAGCAGTACTTC.

This chain links TRBV9 with TRBJ1-5; D is unclear. Trimming shortened V by 0 bases and J by 0 bases, and 7 bases separated the two germline ends. The length of the CDR3 is 15 residues. Germline CDR1 is SGDLS and CDR2 is YYNGEE. CDR3 protein: CASSVAGYSNQPQHF. The CDR3 DNA follows: TGTGCCAGCAGCGTAGCCGGGTATAGCAATCAGCCCCAGCATTTT.

This clonotype occurred many times. This sequence joins TRBV20-1 and TRBJ1-4; perhaps TRBD1 as D (6 bases). V was trimmed by 0 bases and J by 0 bases, leaving 23 bases between them. The V gene's germline CDR1 is DFQATT and CDR2 SNEGSKA (reference sequence). The CDR3 contains 20 residues. The CDR3 region has the DNA TGCAGTGCTAGAGATCCGTTTCATGTCGGGACAAAGCCAACTAATGAAAAACTGTTTTTT. It yields the protein CSARDPFHVGTKPTNEKLFF.

This clonotype was detected ten times or more. The chain recombines TRBV29-1 with TRBJ2-1, with TRBD2 matching over 14 bases. CDR1 and CDR2 (germline): SQVTM, ANQGSEA. The V segment lost 5 bases and the J segment 5 bases; nucleotides outside the gene matches: 8. CDR3 length: 16 residues. The CDR3 region has the DNA TGCAGCGTTATTCGAGGGACTAGCGGGAGCAACAATGAGCAGTTCTTC. Translating it yields CSVIRGTSGSNNEQFF.

As concerns this clonotype: This likely traces to a read error, being one base from a far larger clone. The conserved closing phenylalanine or tryptophan is absent in this CDR3, likely reflecting a read error. This rearrangement joins TRBV5-5 to TRBJ2-5, with 8 bases fitting TRBD2. Germline loops: CDR1 SGHKS, CDR2 YYEKEE (reference sequence). V trimming: 3 bases; J trimming: 3 bases; junction bases outside the gene matches: 4. CDR3 length equals 14 residues. In DNA form, the CDR3 reads TGTGCCAGCAGCTCCCTGGGACTAGAAGAGACCCAGTACCTC. Its protein is CASSSLGLEETQYL.

The V and J genes are TRBV20-1 and TRBJ2-1, with D possibly matching TRBD2 (5 bases). Germline V CDR1 and CDR2: DFQATT, SNEGSKA (reference sequence). The V gene lost 1 base and the J gene lost 9 bases, with 16 bases spanning the gap. The CDR3 has 14 residues. DNA for the CDR3: TGCAGTGCTAGAGCCCCCCCCCGGGGTAGTGAGCAGTTCTTC. Amino acid sequence: CSARAPPRGSEQFF.

This clonotype was recorded at least ten times. This chain links TRBV3-1 with TRBJ1-5, with D possibly TRBD1 on 5 matching bases. V was pared by 4 bases and J by 4 bases, with 11 bases between. CDR3 length equals 14 residues. Germline V CDR1 and CDR2: LGHDT, YNNKEL (reference sequence). In nucleotides, the CDR3 is TGTGCCAGCAGCCTGGGACTGACTAATCAGCCCCAGCATTTT. Residues: CASSLGLTNQPQHF. The full variable domain, in which reference TRBV3-1 and TRBJ1-5 provide the parts outside the CDR3, is DTAVSQTPKYLVTQMGNDKSIKCEQNLGHDTMYWYKQDSKKFLKIMFSYNNKELIINETVPNRFSPKSPDKAHLNLHINSLELGDSAVYFCASSLGLTNQPQHFGDGTRLSIL.